Given below is one T cell receptor beta chain in context. Its antigen remains unidentified. The data derive from a study of neoadjuvant anti-PD-1 for oral cavity cancer. Study findings and constraints: Only a few patients per response group were TCR-analyzed; validation needed. Treg/Th17 ratio rose with pretreatment blood and fell with post-treatment tumor TCRbeta clonality.

This table comes from immunoSEQ multiplex PCR, and its TCRdb copy is limited to in-frame clones, with some not included. The sample comprises 17,000 or so clones, 65% of which are singletons, and about 2.4% rests with the top ten. Germline V gene data show CDR1 as MGHRA and CDR2 as YSYEKL. The CDR3 is 16 residues long. After removal of 1 base from V and 3 bases from J, the junction contained 5 bases not matched to a gene. The sequences come from PBMCs, collected before nivolumab (anti-PD-1) treatment. The chain recombines TRBV4-1 with TRBJ1-4; 7 bases line up with TRBD1. This receptor was identified in a person aged 40-85 years with oral cavity squamous cell carcinoma. DNA for the CDR3: TGCGCCAGCAGCCAAGTACCGGGACAGCCTAATGAAAAACTGTTTTTT. It encodes CASSQVPGQPNEKLFF.